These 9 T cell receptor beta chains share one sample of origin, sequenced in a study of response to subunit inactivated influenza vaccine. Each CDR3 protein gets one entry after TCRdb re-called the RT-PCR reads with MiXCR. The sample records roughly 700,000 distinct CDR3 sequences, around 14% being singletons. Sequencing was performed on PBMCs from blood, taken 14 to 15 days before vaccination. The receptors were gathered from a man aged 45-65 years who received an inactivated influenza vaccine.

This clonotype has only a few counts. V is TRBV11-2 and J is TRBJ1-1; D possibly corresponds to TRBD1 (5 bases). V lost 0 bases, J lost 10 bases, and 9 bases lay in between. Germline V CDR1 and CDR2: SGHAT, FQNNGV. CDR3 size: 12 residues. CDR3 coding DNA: TGTGCCAGCAGCTTAGAGGCGAGGGGAGCTTTCTTT. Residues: CASSLEARGAFF.

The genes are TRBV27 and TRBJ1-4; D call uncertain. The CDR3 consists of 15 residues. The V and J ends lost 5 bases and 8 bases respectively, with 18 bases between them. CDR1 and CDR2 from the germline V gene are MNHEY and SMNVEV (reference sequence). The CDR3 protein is CASSRRWTGGEKLFF. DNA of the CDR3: TGTGCCAGCAGTCGCCGATGGACGGGTGGGGAAAAACTGTTTTTT.

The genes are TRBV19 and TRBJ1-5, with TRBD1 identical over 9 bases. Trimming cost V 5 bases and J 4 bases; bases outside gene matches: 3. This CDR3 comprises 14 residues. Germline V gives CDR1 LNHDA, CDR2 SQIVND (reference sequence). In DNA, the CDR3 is TGTGCCAGTAGTCGGACAGGGGCTAATCAGCCCCAGCATTTT. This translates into CASSRTGANQPQHF.

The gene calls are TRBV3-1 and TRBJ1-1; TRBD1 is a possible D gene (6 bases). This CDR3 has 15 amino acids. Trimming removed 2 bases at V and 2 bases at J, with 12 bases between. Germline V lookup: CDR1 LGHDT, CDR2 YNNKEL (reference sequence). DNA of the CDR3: TGTGCCAGCAGCCAAACTTTACAGGGTAACACTGAAGCTTTCTTT. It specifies CASSQTLQGNTEAFF.

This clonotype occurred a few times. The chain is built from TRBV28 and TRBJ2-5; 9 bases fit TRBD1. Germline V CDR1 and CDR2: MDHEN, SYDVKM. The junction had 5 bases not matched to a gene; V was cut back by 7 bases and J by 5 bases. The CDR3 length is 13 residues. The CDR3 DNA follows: TGTGCCAGCACCAGGACAGGGGTCGAGACCCAGTACTTC. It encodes CASTRTGVETQYF.

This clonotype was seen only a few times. CDR3 loop: CASSLWQTEAFF. In DNA, the CDR3 is TGTGCCAGCAGTTTATGGCAGACTGAAGCTTTCTTT. The chain employs TRBV28 and TRBJ1-1; no reliable D call. Germline-derived CDR1 and CDR2 are MDHEN and SYDVKM. This CDR3 has 12 residues. Trimming removed 0 bases at V and 5 bases at J, with 4 bases between.

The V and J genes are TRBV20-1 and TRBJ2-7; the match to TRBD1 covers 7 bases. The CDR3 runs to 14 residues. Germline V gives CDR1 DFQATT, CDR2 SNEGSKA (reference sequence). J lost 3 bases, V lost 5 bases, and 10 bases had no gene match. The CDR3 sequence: CSAQTGTVNYEQYF. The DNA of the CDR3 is TGCAGTGCTCAAACCGGGACAGTGAACTACGAGCAGTACTTC.

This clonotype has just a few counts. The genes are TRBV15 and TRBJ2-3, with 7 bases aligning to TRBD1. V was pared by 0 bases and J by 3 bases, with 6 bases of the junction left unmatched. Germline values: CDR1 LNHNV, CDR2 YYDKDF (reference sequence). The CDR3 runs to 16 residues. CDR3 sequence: CATSRDPARGTDTQYF. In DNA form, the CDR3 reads TGTGCCACCAGCAGAGATCCGGCCAGGGGGACAGATACGCAGTATTTT.

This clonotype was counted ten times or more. The CDR3 is CASSQDGYQPQHF. CDR3 coding DNA: TGTGCCAGCAGCCAAGACGGATATCAGCCCCAGCATTTT. The V gene is TRBV7-9, the J gene TRBJ1-5; D remains ambiguous. The CDR3 is 13 amino acids. Trimming took off 5 bases at V and 5 bases at J, with 10 bases between the two ends. Germline V lookup: CDR1 SEHNR, CDR2 FQNEAQ (reference sequence). Filled out from reference TRBV7-9 and TRBJ1-5, the complete variable domain reads DTGVSQNPRHKITKRGQNVTFRCDPISEHNRLYWYRQTLGQGPEFLTYFQNEAQLEKSRLLSDRFSAERPKGSFSTLEIQRTEQGDSAMYLCASSQDGYQPQHFGDGTRLSIL.